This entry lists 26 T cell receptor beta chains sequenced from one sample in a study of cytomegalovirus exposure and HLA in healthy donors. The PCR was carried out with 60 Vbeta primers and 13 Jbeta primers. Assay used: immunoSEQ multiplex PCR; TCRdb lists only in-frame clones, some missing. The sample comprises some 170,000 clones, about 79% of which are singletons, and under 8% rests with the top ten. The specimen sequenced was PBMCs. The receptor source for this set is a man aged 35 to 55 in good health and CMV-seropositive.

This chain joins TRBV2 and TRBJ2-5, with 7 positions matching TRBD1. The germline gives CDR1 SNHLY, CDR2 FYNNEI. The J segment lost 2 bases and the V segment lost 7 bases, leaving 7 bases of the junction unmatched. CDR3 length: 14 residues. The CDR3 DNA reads TGTGCCAGCAAATGGGACAGTGGTCAAGAGACCCAGTACTTC. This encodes CASKWDSGQETQYF.

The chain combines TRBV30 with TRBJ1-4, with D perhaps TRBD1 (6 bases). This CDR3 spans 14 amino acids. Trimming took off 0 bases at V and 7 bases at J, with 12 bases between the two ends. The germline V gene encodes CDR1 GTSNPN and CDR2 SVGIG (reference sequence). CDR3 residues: CAWSVIQGGEKLFF. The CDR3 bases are TGTGCCTGGAGTGTAATACAGGGCGGTGAAAAACTGTTTTTT.

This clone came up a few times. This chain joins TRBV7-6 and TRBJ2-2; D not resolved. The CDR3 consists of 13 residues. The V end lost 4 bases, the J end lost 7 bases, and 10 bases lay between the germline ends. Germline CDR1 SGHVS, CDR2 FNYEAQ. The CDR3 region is CASSSLADGELFF. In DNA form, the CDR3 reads TGTGCCAGCAGCTCTCTCGCGGACGGGGAGCTGTTTTTT. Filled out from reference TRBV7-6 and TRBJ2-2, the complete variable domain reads GAGVSQSPRYKVTKRGQDVALRCDPISGHVSLYWYRQALGQGPEFLTYFNYEAQQDKSGLPNDRFSAERPEGSISTLTIQRTEQRDSAMYRCASSSLADGELFFGEGSRLTVL.

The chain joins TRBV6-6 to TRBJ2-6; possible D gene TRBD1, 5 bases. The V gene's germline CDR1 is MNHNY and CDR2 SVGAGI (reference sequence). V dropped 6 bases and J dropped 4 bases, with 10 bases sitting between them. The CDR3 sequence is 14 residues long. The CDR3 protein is CASRQGAGANVLTF. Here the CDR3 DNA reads TGTGCCAGCAGGCAGGGTGCCGGGGCCAACGTCCTGACTTTC.

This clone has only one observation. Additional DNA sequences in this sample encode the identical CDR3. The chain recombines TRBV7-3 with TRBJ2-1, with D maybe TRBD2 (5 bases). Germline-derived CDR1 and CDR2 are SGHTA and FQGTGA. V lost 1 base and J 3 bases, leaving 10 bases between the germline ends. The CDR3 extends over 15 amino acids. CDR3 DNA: TGTGCCAGCAGCTTAAGTGGGAGTAGCTACAATGAGCAGTTCTTC. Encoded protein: CASSLSGSSYNEQFF.

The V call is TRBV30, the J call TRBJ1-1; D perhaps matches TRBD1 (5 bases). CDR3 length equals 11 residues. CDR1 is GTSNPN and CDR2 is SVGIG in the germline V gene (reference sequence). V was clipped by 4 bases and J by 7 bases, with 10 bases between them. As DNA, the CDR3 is TGTGCCTGGATGCGAGACAGTGAAGCTTTCTTT. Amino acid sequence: CAWMRDSEAFF.

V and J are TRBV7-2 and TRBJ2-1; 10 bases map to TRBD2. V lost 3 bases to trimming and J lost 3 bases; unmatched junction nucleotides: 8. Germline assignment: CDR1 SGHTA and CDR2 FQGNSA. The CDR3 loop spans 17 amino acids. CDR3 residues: CASSFEGASGSYNEQFF. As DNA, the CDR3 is TGTGCCAGCAGCTTCGAGGGGGCTAGCGGGAGCTACAATGAGCAGTTCTTC.

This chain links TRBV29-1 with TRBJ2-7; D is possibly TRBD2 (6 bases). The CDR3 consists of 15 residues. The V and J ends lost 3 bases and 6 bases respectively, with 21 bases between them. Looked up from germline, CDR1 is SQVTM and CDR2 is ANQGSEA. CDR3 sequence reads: CSVERWGPGAGEQYF. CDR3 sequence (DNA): TGCAGCGTTGAGCGTTGGGGCCCGGGAGCTGGCGAGCAGTACTTC.

Here the CDR3 reads CASSRTVQRETQYF. The CDR3 nucleotides read TGTGCCAGCAGTCGGACAGTTCAAAGAGAGACCCAGTACTTC. The chain joins TRBV2 to TRBJ2-5, with D perhaps matching TRBD1 (6 bases). The CDR3 contains 14 residues. V dropped 5 bases and J dropped 4 bases, with 14 bases sitting between them. Germline-derived CDR1 and CDR2 are SNHLY and FYNNEI.

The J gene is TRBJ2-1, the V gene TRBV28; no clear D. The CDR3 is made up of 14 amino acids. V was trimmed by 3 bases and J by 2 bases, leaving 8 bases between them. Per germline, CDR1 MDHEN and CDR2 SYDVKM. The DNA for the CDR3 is TGTGCCAGCAGTTTTGTACAGCCCTACAATGAGCAGTTCTTC. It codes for CASSFVQPYNEQFF.

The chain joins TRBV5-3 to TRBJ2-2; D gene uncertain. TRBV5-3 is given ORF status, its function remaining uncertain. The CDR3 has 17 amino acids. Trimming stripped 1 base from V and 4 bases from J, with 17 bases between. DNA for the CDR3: TGTGCCAGAAGCTTGTTCCGCCCTACCGATACCACCGGGGAGCTGTTTTTT. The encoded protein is CARSLFRPTDTTGELFF.

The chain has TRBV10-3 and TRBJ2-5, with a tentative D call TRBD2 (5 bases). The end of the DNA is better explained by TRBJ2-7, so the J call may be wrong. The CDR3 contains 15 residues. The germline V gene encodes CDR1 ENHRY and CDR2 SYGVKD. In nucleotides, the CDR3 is TGTGCCATCAGTGACCCTGGGAGACGTCTCTACGAGCAGTACTTC. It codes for CAISDPGRRLYEQYF.

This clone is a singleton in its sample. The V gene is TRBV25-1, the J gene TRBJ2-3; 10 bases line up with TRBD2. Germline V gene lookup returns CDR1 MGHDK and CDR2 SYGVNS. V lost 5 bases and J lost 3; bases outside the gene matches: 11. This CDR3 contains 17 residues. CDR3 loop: CASSPASLAGVTDTQYF. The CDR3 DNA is TGTGCCAGCAGTCCAGCCTCTCTAGCGGGAGTGACAGATACGCAGTATTTT.

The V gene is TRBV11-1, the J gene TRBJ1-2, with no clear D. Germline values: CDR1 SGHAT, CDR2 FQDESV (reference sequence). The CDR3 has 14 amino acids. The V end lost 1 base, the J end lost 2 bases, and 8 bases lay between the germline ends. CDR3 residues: CASSLEPRNYGYTF. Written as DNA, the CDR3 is TGTGCCAGCAGCTTAGAACCGAGAAACTATGGCTACACCTTC.

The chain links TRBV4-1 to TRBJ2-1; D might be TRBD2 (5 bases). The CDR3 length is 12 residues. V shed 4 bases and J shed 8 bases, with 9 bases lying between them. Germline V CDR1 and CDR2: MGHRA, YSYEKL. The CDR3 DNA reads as TGCGCCAGCAGCCTGAGCGGCGATGAGCAGTTCTTC. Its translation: CASSLSGDEQFF.

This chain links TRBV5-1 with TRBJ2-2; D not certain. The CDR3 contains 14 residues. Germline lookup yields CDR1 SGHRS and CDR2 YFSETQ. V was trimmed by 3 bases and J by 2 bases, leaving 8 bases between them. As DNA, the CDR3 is TGCGCCAGCAGCTGGTACAGAAACACCGGGGAGCTGTTTTTT. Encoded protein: CASSWYRNTGELFF.

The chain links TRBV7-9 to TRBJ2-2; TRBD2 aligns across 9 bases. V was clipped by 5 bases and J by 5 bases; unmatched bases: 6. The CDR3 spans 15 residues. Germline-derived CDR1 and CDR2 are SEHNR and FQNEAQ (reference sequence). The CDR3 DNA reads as TGTGCCAGCAGCCCCGGGACTAGCCGAACCGGGGAGCTGTTTTTT. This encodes CASSPGTSRTGELFF.

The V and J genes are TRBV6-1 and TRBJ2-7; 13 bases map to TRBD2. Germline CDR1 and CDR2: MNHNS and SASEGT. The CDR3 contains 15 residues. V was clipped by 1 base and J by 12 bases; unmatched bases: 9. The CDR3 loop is CASSEVTSGRAGTYF. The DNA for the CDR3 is TGTGCCAGCAGTGAAGTAACTAGCGGGAGGGCCGGGACGTACTTC.

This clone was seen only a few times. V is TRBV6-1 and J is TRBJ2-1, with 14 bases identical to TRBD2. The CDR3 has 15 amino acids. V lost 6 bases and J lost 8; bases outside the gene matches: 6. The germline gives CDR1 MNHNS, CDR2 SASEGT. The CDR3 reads CASRTGTSGSDEQFF. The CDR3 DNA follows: TGTGCCAGCAGGACCGGGACTAGCGGGAGCGATGAGCAGTTCTTC.

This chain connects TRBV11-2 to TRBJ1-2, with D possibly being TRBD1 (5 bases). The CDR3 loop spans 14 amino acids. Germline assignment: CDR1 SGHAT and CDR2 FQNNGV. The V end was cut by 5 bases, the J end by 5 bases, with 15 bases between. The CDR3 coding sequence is TGTGCCAGCAGCCTGGCCCGGGACTCATATGGCTACACCTTC. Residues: CASSLARDSYGYTF.

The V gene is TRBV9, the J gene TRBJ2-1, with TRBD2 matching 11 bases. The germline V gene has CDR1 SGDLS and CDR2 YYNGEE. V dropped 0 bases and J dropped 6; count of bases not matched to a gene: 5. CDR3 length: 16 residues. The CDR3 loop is CASSVGLAGMINEQFF. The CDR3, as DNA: TGTGCCAGCAGCGTAGGACTAGCGGGGATGATCAATGAGCAGTTCTTC.

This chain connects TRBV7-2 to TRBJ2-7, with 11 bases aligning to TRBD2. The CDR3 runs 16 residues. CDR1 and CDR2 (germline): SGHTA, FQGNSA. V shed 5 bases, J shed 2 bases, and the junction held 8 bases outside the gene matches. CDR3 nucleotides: TGTGCCAGCAGCCCTCGATTAGCGGGAGGGCCCTACGAGCAGTACTTC. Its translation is CASSPRLAGGPYEQYF.

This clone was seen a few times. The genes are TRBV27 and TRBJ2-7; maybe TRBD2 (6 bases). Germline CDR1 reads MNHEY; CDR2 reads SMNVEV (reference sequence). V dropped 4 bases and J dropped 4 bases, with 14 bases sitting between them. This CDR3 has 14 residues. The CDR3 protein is CASSSWEAGYEQYF. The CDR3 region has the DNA TGTGCCAGCAGTTCTTGGGAGGCGGGGTACGAGCAGTACTTC.

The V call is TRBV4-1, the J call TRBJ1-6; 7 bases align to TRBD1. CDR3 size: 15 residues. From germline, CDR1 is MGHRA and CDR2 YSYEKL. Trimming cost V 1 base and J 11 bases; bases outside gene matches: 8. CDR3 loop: CASSQGTGAWTPLHF. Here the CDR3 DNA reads TGCGCCAGCAGCCAAGGGACAGGAGCGTGGACACCCCTCCACTTT.

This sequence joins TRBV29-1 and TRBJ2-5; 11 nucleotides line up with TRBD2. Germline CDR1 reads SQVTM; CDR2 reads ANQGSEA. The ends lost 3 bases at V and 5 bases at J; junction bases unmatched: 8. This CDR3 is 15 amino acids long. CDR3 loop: CSVEGPLAGGETQYF. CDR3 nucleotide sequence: TGCAGCGTTGAGGGACCTTTAGCGGGAGGGGAGACCCAGTACTTC.

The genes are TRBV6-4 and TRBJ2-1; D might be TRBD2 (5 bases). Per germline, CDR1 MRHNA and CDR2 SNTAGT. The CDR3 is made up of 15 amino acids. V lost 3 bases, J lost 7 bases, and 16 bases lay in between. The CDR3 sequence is CASSEGGSLRNEQFF. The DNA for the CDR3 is TGTGCCAGCAGTGAGGGTGGGAGTCTAAGGAATGAGCAGTTCTTC.